The 21 T cell receptor beta chains presented below share a single source sample, sequenced in a study of blood T cells in healthy people across ages (dated by TCRdb to 2014 to 2015). Receptor amplification or capture employed 5' RACE. These reads were obtained on an Illumina HiSeq 2500. The second PCR ran for roughly 7 to 12 cycles and used a J-beta primer mix along with a sample-barcoded 5' primer. TCRdb trimmed the raw reads at Q25, called clones with MiXCR and kept productive beta chains. CDR3 protein duplicates are merged, each entry listing the most common genes and DNA. This sample comprises about 1.5 million distinct CDR3 sequences, about 45% of them detected only once. The top ten constitute about 4.1% of the sample. The sample consisted of blood. These receptors all stem from a woman younger than 35 in good health.

This chain connects TRBV15 to TRBJ2-1, with D perhaps assigned TRBD1 or TRBD2 (8 bases each). Judging by the DNA end, TRBJ2-7 fits better; the J call may be wrong. The CDR3 consists of 21 residues. Germline lookup yields CDR1 LNHNV and CDR2 YYDKDF (reference sequence). CDR3 nucleotides: TGTGCCACCAGCGGCCAAGGGACAGGAATAGCGGGAAACATTTCCTACAATGAGCAGTACTTC. As protein: CATSGQGTGIAGNISYNEQYF.

This clonotype was seen a handful of times. V and J are TRBV7-9 and TRBJ2-2; D not certain. The ends were cut back, 1 base at V and 7 bases at J, with 4 bases in the middle. Germline V gives CDR1 SEHNR, CDR2 FQNEAQ (reference sequence). The CDR3 extends over 12 amino acids. The CDR3 spells CASSLEVGELFF. CDR3 DNA sequence: TGTGCCAGCAGCTTAGAGGTCGGGGAGCTGTTTTTT.

J is TRBJ1-1 and V is TRBV7-6; 8 bases line up with TRBD1. The trim removed 5 bases at V and 3 bases at J, leaving 8 bases unmatched. Per the germline V gene, CDR1 is SGHVS and CDR2 is FNYEAQ. This CDR3 is 15 amino acids long. The CDR3, as DNA: TGTGCCAGCAGCCCCCGGACAGGGAGCTACACTGAAGCTTTCTTT. Translation: CASSPRTGSYTEAFF.

This clonotype was seen more than once but under ten times. J is TRBJ1-2 and V is TRBV27; 9 positions match TRBD1. The CDR3 extends over 15 amino acids. Trimming removed 3 bases from V and 5 bases from J; junction bases left unmatched: 7. From germline, CDR1 is MNHEY and CDR2 SMNVEV (reference sequence). CDR3 protein: CASSFRSGTGYGYTF. The CDR3 DNA reads TGTGCCAGCAGTTTTCGTTCCGGGACAGGGTATGGCTACACCTTC.

V is TRBV11-2 and J is TRBJ2-3; D possibly matches TRBD1 or TRBD2 (5 bases each). Trimming took off 4 bases at V and 2 bases at J, with 22 bases between the two ends. The V gene's germline CDR1 is SGHAT and CDR2 FQNNGV. This CDR3 comprises 18 residues. The CDR3 loop reads CASSSGRGAFTFTDTQYF. The CDR3 DNA follows: TGTGCCAGCAGCTCCGGCCGAGGGGCCTTCACATTCACAGATACGCAGTATTTT.

The chain combines TRBV7-8 with TRBJ1-5; no firm D call. This CDR3 spans 16 amino acids. Trimming took 1 base from V and 4 from J, leaving 14 bases between them. Germline V lookup: CDR1 SGHVS, CDR2 FQNEAQ. This chain's CDR3 is CASSLVRLGPNQPQHF. The CDR3 DNA follows: TGTGCCAGCAGCTTAGTGCGGCTTGGCCCAAATCAGCCCCAGCATTTT.

This chain links TRBV7-9 with TRBJ2-1; D is perhaps TRBD1 (6 bases). This CDR3 has 16 residues. The germline V gene encodes CDR1 SEHNR and CDR2 FQNEAQ (reference sequence). The germline V and J ends were trimmed by 0 bases and 7 bases, with 16 bases remaining between them. DNA of the CDR3: TGTGCCAGCAGCTTAGCGGTAGGGCTGAGGGGGAATGAGCAGTTCTTC. Translation gives CASSLAVGLRGNEQFF.

This rearrangement joins TRBV5-1 to TRBJ2-3; 7 bases agree with TRBD2. The germline V gene encodes CDR1 SGHRS and CDR2 YFSETQ. V shed 7 bases, J shed 0 bases, and the junction held 8 bases outside the gene matches. This CDR3 has 15 residues. The CDR3 coding sequence is TGCGCCAGCTTCGCTAGCGGCTCTAGCACAGATACGCAGTATTTT. Residues: CASFASGSSTDTQYF.

The genes are TRBV28 and TRBJ2-3, with 10 bases matching TRBD2. J lost 2 bases, V lost 8 bases, and 7 bases had no gene match. CDR3 length: 15 residues. CDR1 MDHEN and CDR2 SYDVKM come from the germline V gene. The CDR3 is CASALLAGDTDTQYF. In nucleotides, the CDR3 is TGTGCCAGCGCCCTCCTAGCGGGGGACACAGATACGCAGTATTTT.

The rearrangement joins TRBV7-2 to TRBJ2-3; the D gene is possibly TRBD1 (6 bases). In germline, CDR1 is SGHTA, CDR2 FQGNSA. The V and J ends lost 1 base and 2 bases respectively, with 16 bases between them. CDR3 size: 17 residues. DNA for the CDR3: TGTGCCAGCAGCTTAGACAACTCAGGGGACCCCACAGATACGCAGTATTTT. Encoded protein: CASSLDNSGDPTDTQYF.

This chain joins TRBV4-1 and TRBJ2-5; 8 bases line up with TRBD1. There are 15 residues in the CDR3. V lost 3 bases and J lost 5; bases outside the gene matches: 8. The germline V gene has CDR1 MGHRA and CDR2 YSYEKL. CDR3 protein: CASSQLDRVGETQYF. CDR3 DNA: TGCGCCAGCAGCCAGTTGGACAGGGTAGGGGAGACCCAGTACTTC.

This chain joins TRBV5-1 and TRBJ2-1; D is uncertain. With 1 base removed from V and 5 bases from J, the gap between germline ends came to 4 bases. CDR3 length equals 12 residues. The germline CDR1 and CDR2 sequences are SGHRS and YFSETQ. CDR3 nucleotides: TGCGCCAGCAGCTTGATCGACAATGAGCAGTTCTTC. As protein: CASSLIDNEQFF.

Worth noting for this clonotype: An end of the junction does not agree with germline; a read error may underlie this. This rearrangement joins TRBV7-8 to TRBJ2-7; weak D call: TRBD1 (6 bases). The CDR3 spans 14 residues. The V gene's germline CDR1 is SGHVS and CDR2 FQNEAQ. CDR3: CASSLRRTDYGQYF. CDR3 in DNA: TGTGCCAGCAGCTTAAGAAGGACAGACTACGGGCAGTACTTC.

The chain is built from TRBV11-1 and TRBJ1-1; D ambiguous. The length of the CDR3 is 12 residues. V lost 1 base to trimming and J lost 11 bases, with 11 bases between them. Germline V gene sequence: CDR1 SGHAT, CDR2 FQDESV (reference sequence). The CDR3 DNA sequence: TGTGCCAGCAGCTTAGATGGGGAGTACGCTTTCTTT. It codes for CASSLDGEYAFF.

This sequence joins TRBV4-1 and TRBJ1-2; D remains unclear. The V end was cut by 1 base, the J end by 0 bases, with 6 bases between. The CDR3 covers 14 residues. Germline V gene lookup returns CDR1 MGHRA and CDR2 YSYEKL. The CDR3 here is CASSQGVTNYGYTF. The CDR3 DNA reads as TGCGCCAGCAGCCAAGGCGTGACTAACTATGGCTACACCTTC.

The chain uses TRBV15 and TRBJ2-5, with a tentative D call TRBD1 (5 bases). The CDR3 length is 15 residues. V shed 5 bases and J shed 0 bases, with 13 bases lying between them. Germline CDR1 reads LNHNV; CDR2 reads YYDKDF (reference sequence). The CDR3: CATSGPTEYQETQYF. The CDR3 nucleotides are TGTGCCACCAGCGGCCCGACAGAGTACCAAGAGACCCAGTACTTC.

The rearrangement uses TRBV12-3 or TRBV12-4 and TRBJ2-7; 7 nucleotides match TRBD1. TRBJ2-4 matches the DNA end more closely, so the J call is doubtful. This CDR3 region has 15 residues. The CDR3 is CASSSSQHRGYIQYF. The CDR3 DNA sequence: TGTGCCAGCAGCTCGAGTCAACACAGGGGATACATTCAGTACTTC.

Comments on this clonotype: Without the conserved terminal phenylalanine or tryptophan, this CDR3 likely stems from a read error. The chain couples TRBV6-5 to TRBJ2-1; D possibly corresponds to TRBD2 (5 bases). Germline V gene data show CDR1 as MNHEY and CDR2 as SVGAGI. There are 15 residues in the CDR3. CDR3 nucleotide sequence: TGTGCCAGTAGTTACACCGGGGTGTTCTACAATGAGCAGTTCTTG. It is translated as CASSYTGVFYNEQFL.

Points on this clonotype: The junction differs from germline at one of its ends, possibly a read error. CDR3 sequence (DNA): TGTGCCAGCAGACCCGACATTTTTAACAATGGCTACACCTTC. Protein sequence: CASRPDIFNNGYTF. The V and J genes are TRBV6-6 and TRBJ1-2; D is ambiguous. The germline CDR1 and CDR2 sequences are MNHNY and SVGAGI (reference sequence). The CDR3 consists of 14 residues.

V and J are TRBV4-1 and TRBJ2-5, with 7 positions matching TRBD2. The CDR3 has 15 amino acids. V shed 0 bases, J shed 5 bases, and the junction held 6 bases outside the gene matches. Germline V lookup: CDR1 MGHRA, CDR2 YSYEKL. This CDR3 is CASSQDRDYRETQYF. The CDR3 DNA reads TGCGCCAGCAGCCAAGATAGGGACTATCGCGAGACCCAGTACTTC.

This clonotype has at least ten counts. CDR3 protein: CASRGDSSYNEQFF. CDR3 nucleotides: TGTGCCAGCAGGGGGGACAGTTCCTACAATGAGCAGTTCTTC. V and J are TRBV2 and TRBJ2-1; TRBD1 aligns across 7 bases. Germline V lookup: CDR1 SNHLY, CDR2 FYNNEI. The junction had 3 bases not matched to a gene; V was cut back by 6 bases and J by 1 base. The CDR3 totals 14 residues. The full variable domain, completed using reference TRBV2 and TRBJ2-1, is EPEVTQTPSHQVTQMGQEVILRCVPISNHLYFYWYRQILGQKVEFLVSFYNNEISEKSEIFDDQFSVERPDGSNFTLKIRSTKLEDSAMYFCASRGDSSYNEQFFGPGTRLTVL.